This T cell receptor (beta chain) was documented in a study of long-term antiretroviral therapy in people with HIV. Trimming cost V 6 bases and J 4 bases; bases outside gene matches: 10. From germline, CDR1 is LNHDA and CDR2 SQIVND (reference sequence). This CDR3 is 16 amino acids long. At the survey level, the v3.0 immunoSEQ assay was run. Profiled with immunoSEQ multiplex PCR; TCRdb holds only in-frame clones, not every one. The sample includes 35,000 to 45,000 clones, 94% of them seen just once. This TCR came from a woman in her forties or fifties with HIV. Source: unsorted PBMCs, taken 4.1 years after starting antiretroviral therapy. The chain couples TRBV19 to TRBJ2-1; TRBD1 matches 9 bases. The CDR3 loop is CASSDRGTGTYNEQFF. The CDR3 DNA reads TGTGCCAGTAGCGATCGCGGGACAGGGACTTACAATGAGCAGTTCTTC.